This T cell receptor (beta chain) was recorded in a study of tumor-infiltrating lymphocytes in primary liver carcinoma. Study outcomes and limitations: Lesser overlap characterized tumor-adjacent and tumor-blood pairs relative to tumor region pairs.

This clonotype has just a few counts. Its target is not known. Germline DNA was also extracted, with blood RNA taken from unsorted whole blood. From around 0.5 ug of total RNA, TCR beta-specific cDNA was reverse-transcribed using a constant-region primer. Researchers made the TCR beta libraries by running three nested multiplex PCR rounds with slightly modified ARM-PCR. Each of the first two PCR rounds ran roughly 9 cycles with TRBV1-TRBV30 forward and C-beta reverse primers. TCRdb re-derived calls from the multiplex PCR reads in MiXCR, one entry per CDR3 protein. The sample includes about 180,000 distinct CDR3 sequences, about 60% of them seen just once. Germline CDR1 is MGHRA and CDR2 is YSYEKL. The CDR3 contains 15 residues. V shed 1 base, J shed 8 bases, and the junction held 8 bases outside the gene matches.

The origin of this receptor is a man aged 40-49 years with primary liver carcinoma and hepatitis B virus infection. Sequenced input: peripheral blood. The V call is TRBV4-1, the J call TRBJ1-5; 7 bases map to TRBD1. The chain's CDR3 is CASSQGVGGGEPQHF. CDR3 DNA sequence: TGCGCCAGCAGCCAAGGCGTAGGGGGCGGGGAGCCCCAGCATTTT.